What follows is one T cell receptor (beta chain) and its context. The antigen remains undetermined. PCR was performed using 60 Vbeta and 13 Jbeta primers. In the authors' workflow: Unique TCR beta chains numbered around 75 million in a later analysis, with roughly 10 million shared. Profiling relied on immunoSEQ multiplex PCR, and the TCRdb table lists in-frame clones only, not all of them. The V and J calls and clone size are taken from that table; D and trimming were inferred from the DNA. The repertoire holds 95,000 to 100,000 clones, with approximately 80% as singletons. Germline V lookup: CDR1 SGHRS, CDR2 YFSETQ. The CDR3 has 15 residues. The junction had 4 bases not matched to a gene; V was cut back by 0 bases and J by 4 bases. This specimen comes from a study of cytomegalovirus exposure and HLA in healthy donors. General study findings and limits: Roughly even sequencing depth across donors was the assumption behind the presence/absence analyses. A list of around 160 TCR beta chains associated with cytomegalovirus was given.

This clonotype was sampled from a female donor in good health and CMV-seronegative. Source material: PBMCs. The chain combines TRBV5-1 with TRBJ1-5, with 7 positions matching TRBD1. The CDR3 DNA reads TGCGCCAGCAGCTTGGAGGGGGCAGTTAATCAGCCCCAGCATTTT. Amino acids: CASSLEGAVNQPQHF.